This TCR beta chain was retrieved from a study of T cell repertoires in cytomegalovirus infection. Whole-study results and caveats: In two of eight donors, the top clonotype was HLA-C-restricted CMV-specific. The cumulative frequency of public TCR beta families identified carriers of CMV plus the relevant HLA.

Germline V gene sequence: CDR1 MDHEN, CDR2 SYDVKM. CDR3 length: 14 residues. Trimming removed 5 bases from V and 4 bases from J, with 14 bases in between. For this clonotype: Its antigen is not identified.

TCRdb called the reads again in MiXCR, with one record for every CDR3 protein. The table includes around 500,000 distinct CDR3 sequences, approximately 42% detected once. This receptor was obtained from a human donor in good health (CMV status not recorded). Some clones in this sample may be carry-over from other donors' samples. Material: cultured PBMCs, obtained from culture after CMV antigen stimulation. This rearrangement joins TRBV28 to TRBJ2-5; D possibly corresponds to TRBD1 (8 bases). Here the CDR3 DNA reads TGTGCCAGCAGTCAACAGGGGGGGGGAGAGACCCAGTACTTC. The encoded protein is CASSQQGGGETQYF. The full variable domain, in which reference TRBV28 and TRBJ2-5 provide the parts outside the CDR3, is DVKVTQSSRYLVKRTGEKVFLECVQDMDHENMFWYRQDPGLGLRLIYFSYDVKMKEKGDIPEGYSVSREKKERFSLILESASTNQTSMYLCASSQQGGGETQYFGPGTRLLVL.